A single sample gave rise to the 22 T cell receptor beta chains below, sequenced in a study of OX40 agonist ivuxolimab in advanced cancers. Measured with immunoSEQ multiplex PCR; TCRdb has only the in-frame clones, and not every one. The profile shows over 70,000 clones, approximately 90% of them singletons. Here the sequenced sample was CD4+ or CD8+ T cells sorted from blood, taken in a trial of the OX40 agonist ivuxolimab. Receptors originate from an adult with an advanced solid tumor such as melanoma, head and neck, liver or kidney cancer.

This clone was counted between two and nine times. The V and J genes are TRBV6-5 and TRBJ1-1; 12 positions match TRBD1. V trimming: 2 bases; J trimming: 4 bases; junction bases outside the gene matches: 5. The germline V gene encodes CDR1 MNHEY and CDR2 SVGAGI. This CDR3 spans 16 amino acids. CDR3 amino acids: CASSYAGTGGSTEAFF. CDR3 bases: TGTGCCAGCAGTTACGCCGGGACAGGGGGCTCCACTGAAGCTTTCTTT.

This chain joins TRBV2 and TRBJ2-2; 13 bases fit TRBD2. The CDR3 is made up of 18 amino acids. Trimming took 0 bases from V and 6 from J; bases not matched to a gene: 7. In germline, CDR1 is SNHLY, CDR2 FYNNEI. The CDR3 nucleotides read TGTGCCAGCAGTGAAGCAAGGGGACTAGCGGGACAATCCGGGGAGCTGTTTTTT. This gives the protein CASSEARGLAGQSGELFF. The variable domain in full, completed from reference TRBV2 and TRBJ2-2, reads EPEVTQTPSHQVTQMGQEVILRCVPISNHLYFYWYRQILGQKVEFLVSFYNNEISEKSEIFDDQFSVERPDGSNFTLKIRSTKLEDSAMYFCASSEARGLAGQSGELFFGEGSRLTVL.

The genes are TRBV2 and TRBJ2-2; 10 bases align to TRBD2. The CDR3 consists of 16 residues. In germline, CDR1 is SNHLY, CDR2 FYNNEI. V was pared by 6 bases and J by 6 bases, with 10 bases of the junction left unmatched. CDR3 protein: CASRSSSGRAAGELFF. For the CDR3, the DNA is TGTGCCAGCAGATCCTCCAGCGGGAGGGCGGCCGGGGAGCTGTTTTTT.

The rearrangement joins TRBV5-8 to TRBJ2-7; 12 bases align to TRBD2. Germline V lookup: CDR1 SGHTS, CDR2 YDEGEE. CDR3 size: 14 residues. V was pared by 4 bases and J by 5 bases, with 4 bases of the junction left unmatched. The CDR3 is CASSLAGGTHEQYF. The DNA of the CDR3 is TGTGCCAGCAGCCTAGCGGGAGGGACCCACGAGCAGTACTTC.

J is TRBJ2-7 and V is TRBV7-9; D unresolved. The CDR3 totals 15 residues. Trimming removed 0 bases from V and 0 bases from J, with 9 bases in between. Germline V gene lookup returns CDR1 SEHNR and CDR2 FQNEAQ (reference sequence). The CDR3 DNA reads as TGTGCCAGCAGCTTAGCAGTCTACTTCTCCTACGAGCAGTACTTC. Translation gives CASSLAVYFSYEQYF.

V and J are TRBV9 and TRBJ1-3, with 9 bases aligning to TRBD1. The CDR3 runs 15 residues. V lost 3 bases, J lost 8 bases, and 9 bases stayed unmatched. CDR1 and CDR2 (germline): SGDLS, YYNGEE. The CDR3 reads CASSETGGPIDTIYF. The CDR3 DNA follows: TGTGCCAGCAGCGAAACAGGGGGCCCTATAGACACCATATATTTT.

The chain employs TRBV19 and TRBJ1-5; D might be TRBD1 (6 bases). Trimming left V 5 bases short and J 5 bases short, with 13 bases between. CDR3 length: 14 residues. Germline CDR1 is LNHDA and CDR2 is SQIVND (reference sequence). Here the CDR3 reads CASSDNREDQPQHF. The CDR3 DNA sequence: TGTGCCAGTAGTGATAACAGGGAGGATCAGCCCCAGCATTTT. The variable domain in full, with the rest retrieved from reference TRBV19 and TRBJ1-5, is DGGITQSPKYLFRKEGQNVTLSCEQNLNHDAMYWYRQDPGQGLRLIYYSQIVNDFQKGDIAEGYSVSREKKESFPLTVTSAQKNPTAFYLCASSDNREDQPQHFGDGTRLSIL.

Only one count was recorded for this clone. The chain links TRBV7-8 to TRBJ1-1; 7 nucleotides line up with TRBD1. CDR1 and CDR2 (germline): SGHVS, FQNEAQ. The CDR3 covers 14 residues. With V trimmed by 5 bases and J by 2 bases, 5 bases remained unmatched. DNA of the CDR3: TGTGCCAGCAGCGGTACAGGGGTAAACACTGAAGCTTTCTTT. Its protein product is CASSGTGVNTEAFF.

The rearrangement joins TRBV7-9 to TRBJ1-5; D remains ambiguous. V lost 1 base and J 5 bases, leaving 9 bases between the germline ends. The CDR3 totals 14 residues. CDR1 and CDR2 from the germline V gene are SEHNR and FQNEAQ (reference sequence). This chain's CDR3 is CASSLEGGHQPQHF. Here the CDR3 DNA reads TGTGCCAGCAGCTTAGAGGGAGGTCATCAGCCCCAGCATTTT. Looking up the rest from reference TRBV7-9 and TRBJ1-5 gives the full variable domain: DTGVSQNPRHKITKRGQNVTFRCDPISEHNRLYWYRQTLGQGPEFLTYFQNEAQLEKSRLLSDRFSAERPKGSFSTLEIQRTEQGDSAMYLCASSLEGGHQPQHFGDGTRLSIL.

The chain uses TRBV27 and TRBJ2-2, with D possibly being TRBD1 or TRBD2 (5 bases each). Germline V CDR1 and CDR2: MNHEY, SMNVEV (reference sequence). With 5 bases removed from V and 4 bases from J, the gap between germline ends came to 14 bases. This CDR3 contains 15 residues. CDR3 sequence: CASSHRGEGTGELFF. Here the CDR3 DNA reads TGTGCCAGCAGTCACCGGGGCGAAGGCACCGGGGAGCTGTTTTTT.

The V and J genes are TRBV2 and TRBJ1-5; possibly TRBD1 for D (5 bases). Germline V gene lookup returns CDR1 SNHLY and CDR2 FYNNEI. V was clipped by 7 bases and J by 4 bases, with 11 bases between them. CDR3 length: 13 amino acids. CDR3: CASTEGRNQPQHF. The CDR3 region has the DNA TGTGCCAGCACGGAGGGGCGGAATCAGCCCCAGCATTTT.

Notes on this clone: Compared with germline, one end of the junction differs, possibly owing to a read error. The rearrangement links TRBV7-7 to TRBJ2-5, with 7 bases matching TRBD1. From germline, CDR1 is SSHAT and CDR2 FNYEAQ (reference sequence). The CDR3 runs 14 residues. The CDR3 region is CASSRGTVQETQYF. Here the CDR3 DNA reads TGTGCTAGCAGCCGAGGGACAGTACAAGAGACCCAGTACTTC.

The count of this clone is one. The chain joins TRBV7-6 to TRBJ2-1; D is perhaps TRBD2 (5 bases). The CDR3 loop spans 15 amino acids. In germline, CDR1 is SGHVS, CDR2 FNYEAQ. V was cut by 3 bases and J by 6 bases, with 15 bases left in between. CDR3 sequence reads: CASSFTSTSSNEQFF. DNA of the CDR3: TGTGCCAGCAGCTTCACTAGTACTAGTAGCAATGAGCAGTTCTTC.

The chain couples TRBV5-4 to TRBJ2-7, with 8 positions matching TRBD2. The CDR3 is 15 residues long. From germline, CDR1 is SGHNT and CDR2 YYREEE (reference sequence). Trimming took 4 bases from V and 3 from J; bases not matched to a gene: 9. The CDR3 nucleotides read TGTGCCAGCAGCCCCCCGGGGGGGAATCGCTACGAGCAGTACTTC. It is translated as CASSPPGGNRYEQYF.

This chain joins TRBV5-4 and TRBJ1-3; D may be TRBD1 (6 bases). Germline V gene lookup returns CDR1 SGHNT and CDR2 YYREEE (reference sequence). V was clipped by 5 bases and J by 1 base, with 10 bases between them. The length of the CDR3 is 14 residues. CDR3 sequence (DNA): TGTGCCAGCAGTCCGGACAGATCTGGAAACACCATATATTTT. This gives the protein CASSPDRSGNTIYF.

V gene TRBV7-9 combines with J gene TRBJ2-5; tentatively, D is TRBD1 (6 bases). Trimming pared 6 bases from V and 1 base from J, leaving 9 bases between. The CDR3 sequence is 13 residues long. The germline V gene has CDR1 SEHNR and CDR2 FQNEAQ (reference sequence). CDR3 region: CASSGTPQETQYF. In nucleotides, the CDR3 is TGTGCCAGCAGTGGGACACCCCAAGAGACCCAGTACTTC.

The V gene is TRBV5-1, the J gene TRBJ2-5; 14 bases are shared with TRBD2. The junction had 6 bases not matched to a gene; V was cut back by 2 bases and J by 3 bases. Germline lookup yields CDR1 SGHRS and CDR2 YFSETQ. This CDR3 is built from 17 residues. This chain's CDR3 is CASSLGTSGSLEETQYF. The CDR3, as DNA: TGCGCCAGCAGCTTAGGGACTAGCGGGAGTCTGGAAGAGACCCAGTACTTC.

The chain joins TRBV10-3 to TRBJ1-1, with no clear D. Trimming took 8 bases from V and 0 from J, leaving 19 bases between them. CDR3 length: 16 amino acids. CDR1 and CDR2 (germline): ENHRY, SYGVKD. The CDR3 region is CAIQPSEGVMNTEAFF. The CDR3 DNA reads TGTGCCATCCAACCGAGTGAGGGCGTGATGAACACTGAAGCTTTCTTT.

The chain couples TRBV6-6 to TRBJ1-2; D perhaps matches TRBD1 (6 bases). CDR3 size: 14 residues. Germline V gene sequence: CDR1 MNHNY, CDR2 SVGAGI (reference sequence). Trimming took off 7 bases at V and 2 bases at J, with 14 bases between the two ends. The chain's CDR3 is CASIHSTGNYGYTF. DNA for the CDR3: TGTGCCAGCATCCACTCGACAGGCAACTATGGCTACACCTTC.

The chain joins TRBV27 to TRBJ2-1; TRBD2 might be the D (5 bases). Per germline, CDR1 MNHEY and CDR2 SMNVEV (reference sequence). With 2 bases removed from V and 9 bases from J, the gap between germline ends came to 8 bases. The CDR3 totals 12 residues. The CDR3 protein is CASSLVGSEQFF. CDR3 nucleotides: TGTGCCAGCAGTTTAGTAGGGAGTGAGCAGTTCTTC.

The chain combines TRBV27 with TRBJ1-1; 9 bases agree with TRBD1. The V segment lost 5 bases and the J segment 5 bases; nucleotides outside the gene matches: 6. The CDR3 consists of 14 residues. CDR1 is MNHEY, CDR2 SMNVEV, per germline (reference sequence). CDR3 DNA: TGTGCCAGCAGTGAGGGACAGGGAATAACTGAAGCTTTCTTT. Its translation: CASSEGQGITEAFF.

The J gene is TRBJ2-2, the V gene TRBV7-9; the D gene is possibly TRBD1 (5 bases). This CDR3 has 12 amino acids. The germline V and J ends were trimmed by 8 bases and 5 bases, with 9 bases remaining between them. CDR1 is SEHNR and CDR2 is FQNEAQ in the germline V gene (reference sequence). This CDR3 reads CASRPGTGELFF. The CDR3 coding sequence is TGTGCCAGCCGTCCAGGGACCGGGGAGCTGTTTTTT. The complete variable domain, with remaining parts taken from reference TRBV7-9 and TRBJ2-2, reads DTGVSQNPRHKITKRGQNVTFRCDPISEHNRLYWYRQTLGQGPEFLTYFQNEAQLEKSRLLSDRFSAERPKGSFSTLEIQRTEQGDSAMYLCASRPGTGELFFGEGSRLTVL.